This entry lists 30 T cell receptor beta chains sequenced from one sample in a study of shared clonotypes between healthy human individuals. Clones were sequenced by immunoSEQ multiplex PCR, and TCRdb holds only the in-frame ones, with some missing. The table includes 400,000 to 500,000 clones, less than 80% detected once. Sequenced input: PBMCs. The source of these receptors is a woman aged 35 to 49 in good health. Some clones in this sample may be carry-over from other donors' samples.

The chain recombines TRBV5-1 with TRBJ2-7; 10 bases match TRBD1. This CDR3 has 15 amino acids. Losses at the gene ends were 1 base for V and 5 bases for J; bases not matched to a gene: 6. CDR1 SGHRS and CDR2 YFSETQ come from the germline V gene. CDR3 DNA sequence: TGCGCCAGCAGCTTGCCGGGACAGGGGTTGAACGAGCAGTACTTC. Residues: CASSLPGQGLNEQYF.

This clone was recorded a few times. V gene TRBV29-1 combines with J gene TRBJ1-2; D is uncertain. Germline CDR1 reads SQVTM; CDR2 reads ANQGSEA. Trimming left V 6 bases short and J 8 bases short, with 13 bases between. The CDR3 runs 11 residues. The CDR3 spells CSVAGRSGYTF. The CDR3 DNA reads as TGCAGCGTGGCCGGAAGAAGCGGCTACACCTTC. The variable domain in full, with the rest retrieved from reference TRBV29-1 and TRBJ1-2, is SAVISQKPSRDICQRGTSLTIQCQVDSQVTMMFWYRQQPGQSLTLIATANQGSEATYESGFVIDKFPISRPNLTFSTLTVSNMSPEDSSIYLCSVAGRSGYTFGSGTRLTVV.

V usage is TRBV5-1 and J usage is TRBJ2-5; D may be TRBD1 (6 bases). Germline CDR1 is SGHRS and CDR2 is YFSETQ. Trimming took 0 bases from V and 2 from J, leaving 11 bases between them. CDR3 length: 15 amino acids. CDR3 region: CASSLEGQNQETQYF. The CDR3, as DNA: TGCGCCAGCAGCTTGGAAGGACAGAATCAAGAGACCCAGTACTTC.

This chain joins TRBV27 and TRBJ1-2, with D tentatively TRBD1 (5 bases). Trimming left V 1 base short and J 7 bases short, with 13 bases between. The CDR3 is 14 amino acids. CDR1 is MNHEY and CDR2 is SMNVEV in the germline V gene (reference sequence). The CDR3 spells CASSLWSGSSGYTF. The CDR3 DNA follows: TGTGCCAGCAGTTTATGGTCAGGGTCTTCTGGCTACACCTTC.

The chain has TRBV20-1 and TRBJ2-5; D gene uncertain. The V gene's germline CDR1 is DFQATT and CDR2 SNEGSKA (reference sequence). The CDR3 totals 11 residues. Deletions cut 6 bases from V and 8 bases from J, with 13 bases between. The CDR3 nucleotides read TGCAGTGCAAAGGGATCCCCTACCCAGTACTTC. Translated: CSAKGSPTQYF.

The V call is TRBV5-1, the J call TRBJ2-5; D uncertain. The J call is uncertain, as TRBJ2-7 better fits the DNA end. CDR3 length: 16 residues. Per germline, CDR1 SGHRS and CDR2 YFSETQ. The CDR3 here is CASSPSGAADPHEQYF. For the CDR3, the DNA is TGCGCCAGCAGCCCCTCAGGTGCGGCGGACCCCCACGAGCAGTACTTC.

This clone was seen repeatedly, ten times or more. Other DNA sequences of this sample code for an identical CDR3. The chain employs TRBV19 and TRBJ1-2, with TRBD1 matching 7 bases. The CDR3 covers 15 residues. V gave up 5 bases and J gave up 7 bases; unmatched junction bases: 13. Germline values: CDR1 LNHDA, CDR2 SQIVND (reference sequence). CDR3 amino acids: CASSFGDREISGYTF. CDR3 nucleotides: TGTGCCAGTAGTTTTGGGGACAGAGAAATATCTGGCTACACCTTC.

This clone has just one count. The CDR3 here is CASSWDPGTGTGNTIYF. For the CDR3, the DNA is TGCGCCAGCAGCTGGGACCCCGGGACAGGGACCGGAAACACCATATATTTT. This chain uses TRBV5-1 with TRBJ1-3, with 9 bases identical to TRBD1. Losses at the gene ends were 3 bases for V and 4 bases for J; bases not matched to a gene: 11. This CDR3 is 17 amino acids long. CDR1 and CDR2 (germline): SGHRS, YFSETQ.

This rearrangement joins TRBV18 to TRBJ1-4; D is unresolved. CDR3 size: 16 residues. Germline V gene sequence: CDR1 KGHSH, CDR2 LQKENI. V shed 4 bases and J shed 6 bases, with 18 bases lying between them. The CDR3 loop is CASSLSSPGRDEKLFF. The CDR3 DNA sequence: TGTGCCAGCTCACTATCATCCCCGGGGAGGGATGAAAAACTGTTTTTT.

This rearrangement joins TRBV7-9 to TRBJ1-2; D gene ambiguous. The CDR3 length is 14 residues. Germline V gene data show CDR1 as SEHNR and CDR2 as FQNEAQ (reference sequence). The germline V and J ends were trimmed by 3 bases and 4 bases, with 12 bases remaining between them. CDR3 sequence (DNA): TGTGCCAGCAGCTTCCTCATGGGGAGCTATGGCTACACCTTC. Translated: CASSFLMGSYGYTF.

V gene TRBV6-5 combines with J gene TRBJ1-1; D is unresolved. There are 15 residues in the CDR3. V lost 2 bases and J lost 0, with 10 bases in between. Germline CDR1 is MNHEY and CDR2 is SVGAGI. DNA for the CDR3: TGTGCCAGCAGTTACGCGCTCAAACTGAACACTGAAGCTTTCTTT. It is translated as CASSYALKLNTEAFF.

The sample holds a few counts of this clone. The gene calls are TRBV9 and TRBJ2-1; D might be TRBD2 (6 bases). Trimming stripped 2 bases from V and 2 bases from J, with 11 bases between. CDR1 and CDR2 (germline): SGDLS, YYNGEE. This CDR3 is built from 15 residues. The CDR3 spells CASSVGGPTYNEQFF. The CDR3 DNA is TGTGCCAGCAGCGTCGGGGGTCCAACCTACAATGAGCAGTTCTTC. Drawing the rest from reference TRBV9 and TRBJ2-1, the complete variable domain is DSGVTQTPKHLITATGQRVTLRCSPRSGDLSVYWYQQSLDQGLQFLIQYYNGEERAKGNILERFSAQQFPDLHSELNLSSLELGDSALYFCASSVGGPTYNEQFFGPGTRLTVL.

V gene TRBV15 combines with J gene TRBJ1-5; tentative D call: TRBD1 (5 bases). V lost 0 bases to trimming and J lost 3 bases, with 15 bases between them. CDR3 length: 17 residues. Germline CDR1 LNHNV, CDR2 YYDKDF (reference sequence). The DNA for the CDR3 is TGTGCCACCAGCAGAGATCTTAGCAGGGCCCCCAATCAGCCCCAGCATTTT. Protein product: CATSRDLSRAPNQPQHF.

The chain uses TRBV15 and TRBJ1-2; 9 bases agree with TRBD1. Germline lookup yields CDR1 LNHNV and CDR2 YYDKDF (reference sequence). With V trimmed by 1 base and J by 7 bases, 4 bases remained unmatched. The CDR3 contains 14 residues. The CDR3 DNA follows: TGTGCCACCAGCAGAGGGACAGGGGCGGGTGGCTACACCTTC. As protein: CATSRGTGAGGYTF.

The chain recombines TRBV7-3 with TRBJ2-2; 11 bases are a match to TRBD2. The V gene's germline CDR1 is SGHTA and CDR2 FQGTGA. The CDR3 is 15 residues long. V dropped 5 bases and J dropped 5; count of bases not matched to a gene: 4. The CDR3 DNA reads as TGTGCCAGCAGCGCACTAGCGGGAGAAACCGGGGAGCTGTTTTTT. Translation gives CASSALAGETGELFF.

The genes are TRBV5-5 and TRBJ1-2; D is ambiguous. V lost 1 base and J lost 1, with 11 bases in between. There are 15 residues in the CDR3. The germline CDR1 and CDR2 sequences are SGHKS and YYEKEE (reference sequence). The CDR3 DNA reads as TGTGCCAGCAGCTTGACGGACCTCCTTAACTATGGCTACACCTTC. Translation gives CASSLTDLLNYGYTF.

This clone was found a few times. V is TRBV30 and J is TRBJ2-7, with D perhaps matching TRBD2 (5 bases). V dropped 7 bases and J dropped 5 bases, with 18 bases sitting between them. From germline, CDR1 is GTSNPN and CDR2 SVGIG (reference sequence). The CDR3 is 13 amino acids. As DNA, the CDR3 is TGTGCCTTCCGTCTGGAGGCCAGAAACGAGCAGTACTTC. Residues: CAFRLEARNEQYF.

The chain joins TRBV10-2 to TRBJ1-5, with 9 bases matching TRBD1. The germline V gene has CDR1 WSHSY and CDR2 SAAADI. The CDR3 extends over 14 amino acids. V lost 0 bases to trimming and J lost 7 bases; unmatched junction nucleotides: 1. CDR3 sequence (DNA): TGCGCCAGCAGTGAGTCGGACAGGGGACAGCCCCAGCATTTT. Residues: CASSESDRGQPQHF.

The V and J genes are TRBV2 and TRBJ2-5; D call uncertain. This CDR3 comprises 12 residues. Germline values: CDR1 SNHLY, CDR2 FYNNEI. The V and J ends lost 4 bases and 5 bases respectively, with 8 bases between them. For the CDR3, the DNA is TGTGCCAGCAGTGCGGTCGACGAGACCCAGTACTTC. It is translated as CASSAVDETQYF. Looking up the rest from reference TRBV2 and TRBJ2-5 gives the full variable domain: EPEVTQTPSHQVTQMGQEVILRCVPISNHLYFYWYRQILGQKVEFLVSFYNNEISEKSEIFDDQFSVERPDGSNFTLKIRSTKLEDSAMYFCASSAVDETQYFGPGTRLLVL.

CDR3 in amino acids: CASSWVLGVGEAFF. In DNA form, the CDR3 reads TGTGCCAGCAGTTGGGTACTGGGGGTTGGGGAAGCTTTCTTT. The chain combines TRBV6-1 with TRBJ1-1, with D perhaps matching TRBD1 (5 bases). Trimming took 5 bases from V and 8 from J, leaving 18 bases between them. CDR3 length: 14 amino acids. CDR1 and CDR2 from the germline V gene are MNHNS and SASEGT.

The V call is TRBV7-2, the J call TRBJ2-1; D possibly corresponds to TRBD2 (6 bases). The germline gives CDR1 SGHTA, CDR2 FQGNSA. The CDR3 is 13 amino acids. V lost 1 base and J lost 8, with 9 bases in between. The CDR3 bases are TGTGCCAGCAGCTTAGGACCGGGAGATGAGCAGTTCTTC. Amino acid sequence: CASSLGPGDEQFF.

The chain is built from TRBV6-5 and TRBJ2-2; TRBD2 aligns across 10 bases. The CDR3 is 13 amino acids. Trimming cost V 10 bases and J 16 bases; bases outside gene matches: 15. Germline CDR1 reads MNHEY; CDR2 reads SVGAGI. The CDR3 region has the DNA TGTGCCATCACGTCCCAGCGGGAGGGCTTTCCGTTTTTT. Its translation is CAITSQREGFPFF.

The CDR3 nucleotides read TGTGCCAGCAGTGACGGCGGGAGCGCCGGGGAGCTGTTTTTT. Protein sequence: CASSDGGSAGELFF. The V and J genes are TRBV6-4 and TRBJ2-2; 7 positions agree with TRBD2. V shed 2 bases, J shed 6 bases, and the junction held 3 bases outside the gene matches. The germline CDR1 and CDR2 sequences are MRHNA and SNTAGT. CDR3 length: 14 amino acids.

This chain joins TRBV4-3 and TRBJ2-3; either TRBD1 or TRBD2 may supply D (5 bases each). Germline V lookup: CDR1 LGHNA, CDR2 YSLEER. This CDR3 is 17 amino acids long. The germline V and J ends were trimmed by 4 bases and 2 bases, with 19 bases remaining between them. Here the CDR3 reads CASSRHRQGEYTDTQYF. CDR3 DNA sequence: TGCGCCAGCAGCCGCCATAGGCAAGGGGAGTACACAGATACGCAGTATTTT.

V usage is TRBV6-5 and J usage is TRBJ2-5; D unclear. Trimming removed 8 bases at V and 3 bases at J, with 4 bases between. CDR1 and CDR2 (germline): MNHEY, SVGAGI. The length of the CDR3 is 10 residues. The CDR3 region has the DNA TGTGCCAGCGAAAAAGAGACCCAGTACTTC. Encoded protein: CASEKETQYF.

The rearrangement joins TRBV28 to TRBJ1-1, with D unresolved. CDR3 size: 12 residues. Looked up from germline, CDR1 is MDHEN and CDR2 is SYDVKM. Between the trimmed V and J ends, which lost 2 bases and 3 bases, there was a span of 4 bases. The CDR3 DNA reads TGTGCCAGCAGTTTACGTCACACTGAAGCTTTCTTT. This translates into CASSLRHTEAFF.

The gene calls are TRBV19 and TRBJ2-2, with D perhaps matching TRBD1 or TRBD2 (6 bases each). Germline lookup yields CDR1 LNHDA and CDR2 SQIVND (reference sequence). V was shortened by 11 bases and J by 4 bases, with 23 bases between the two germline ends. This CDR3 has 16 residues. The CDR3 DNA follows: TGTGCCGTTAAAGGTGGGGGGCGTAAGTCCACCGGGGAGCTGTTTTTT. This encodes CAVKGGGRKSTGELFF.

The DNA of the CDR3 is TGTGCCAGCAGTTTAAGGGGATGGACAGGGTTCGAGACCCAGTACTTC. This sequence encodes CASSLRGWTGFETQYF. This chain uses TRBV28 with TRBJ2-5; 8 bases fit TRBD1. The CDR3 covers 16 residues. V shed 2 bases, J shed 5 bases, and the junction held 10 bases outside the gene matches. CDR1 MDHEN and CDR2 SYDVKM come from the germline V gene.

The rearrangement uses TRBV4-2 and TRBJ2-2; 12 nucleotides agree with TRBD2. This CDR3 has 16 amino acids. Trimming took 4 bases from V and 6 from J; bases not matched to a gene: 6. The germline V gene encodes CDR1 LGHNA and CDR2 YNFKEQ. CDR3 sequence reads: CASSLALAGGSGELFF. CDR3 nucleotide sequence: TGTGCCAGCAGCCTCGCCCTAGCGGGAGGGTCCGGGGAGCTGTTTTTT.

The V call is TRBV2, the J call TRBJ1-1, with TRBD1 matching 7 bases. CDR1 is SNHLY, CDR2 FYNNEI, per germline. The CDR3 contains 13 residues. Losses at the gene ends were 6 bases for V and 6 bases for J; bases not matched to a gene: 7. CDR3 nucleotides: TGTGCCAGCAGGAAACAGGGGAATCCTGAAGCTTTCTTT. Its translation: CASRKQGNPEAFF.